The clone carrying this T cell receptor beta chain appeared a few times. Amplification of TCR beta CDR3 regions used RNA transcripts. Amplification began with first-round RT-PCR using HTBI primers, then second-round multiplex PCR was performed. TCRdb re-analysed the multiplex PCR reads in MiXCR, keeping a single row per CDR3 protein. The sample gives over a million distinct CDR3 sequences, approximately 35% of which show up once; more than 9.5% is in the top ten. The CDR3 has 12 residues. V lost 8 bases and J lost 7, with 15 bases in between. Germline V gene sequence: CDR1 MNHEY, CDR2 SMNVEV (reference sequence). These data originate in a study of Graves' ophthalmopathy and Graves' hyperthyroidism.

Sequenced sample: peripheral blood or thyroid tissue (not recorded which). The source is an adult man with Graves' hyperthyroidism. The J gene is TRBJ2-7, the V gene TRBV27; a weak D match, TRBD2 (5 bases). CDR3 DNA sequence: TGTGCCAGCGGTTATCGGGCGGGTGAGCAGTACTTC. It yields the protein CASGYRAGEQYF.